A selection of T cell receptor beta chains follows, all from one sample in a study of CD8 T cells in ankylosing spondylitis. One entry per CDR3 protein results from TCRdb running MiXCR on the 5' RACE reads. Of some 180,000 distinct CDR3 sequences in the sample, 15% to 20% are singletons; the top ten hold 4.3%. The sequenced sample consisted of blood, either unsorted or a sorted T cell fraction (not recorded which). The receptors originated from a male donor under 30 with ankylosing spondylitis or in good health (not recorded which). The CDR3 runs from the conserved cysteine through the conserved F or W.

v_call	j_call	cdr3_aa
TRBV29-1	TRBJ1-1	CSVDPLRPGEAFF
TRBV5-1	TRBJ2-1	CASSQGTSSEQFF
TRBV20-1	TRBJ2-7	CSAAVANVYEQYF
TRBV20-1	TRBJ2-2	CSARDWAGGPNTGELFF
TRBV2	TRBJ2-1	CASIERGEDLGNEQFF
TRBV20-1	TRBJ2-3	CSASRLAGGPLSTDTQYF
TRBV4-1	TRBJ2-2	CASSPRGLAGVGTGELFF
TRBV4-3	TRBJ2-3	CARGGEPSTDTQYF
TRBV29-1	TRBJ2-5	CSVEDRDTGVETQYF
TRBV20-1	TRBJ2-5	CSATDRDETQYF
TRBV25-1	TRBJ2-7	CASSSAGYEQYF
TRBV15	TRBJ2-3	CATSSALGTGDGDTQYF
TRBV29-1	TRBJ2-1	CSVVGNEQFF
TRBV18	TRBJ2-3	CASSRTNTDTQYF
TRBV12-3/TRBV12-4	TRBJ2-6	CASRLGGGDQSGANVLTF
TRBV29-1	TRBJ2-5	CSVRGPGIETQYF
TRBV18	TRBJ2-1	CASRGLDNEQFF
TRBV18	TRBJ2-7	CASSTLNSEQYF
TRBV18	TRBJ2-7	CASSPQRETYEQYF
TRBV29-1	TRBJ2-1	CSVTSLGIGNEQFF
TRBV29-1	TRBJ2-5	CSAARSGQETQYF
TRBV29-1	TRBJ2-3	CSVEGQGLGEQYF
TRBV6-5	TRBJ2-1	CASSYSIAGGAEQFF
TRBV11-2	TRBJ2-4	CASSRDRDRDIQYF
TRBV24-1	TRBJ2-1	CATSDAALAINEQFF
TRBV29-1	TRBJ2-4	CSVGTRLAKNIQYF
TRBV4-1	TRBJ1-5	CASSQGPGRNQPQHF
TRBV20-1	TRBJ1-5	CSARTGGGQPQHF
TRBV20-1	TRBJ2-1	CSASRARRSYNEQFF
TRBV11-2	TRBJ1-2	CASSLDSYRGYTF
TRBV6-6	TRBJ2-1	CASWARTLLYNEQFF
TRBV4-2	TRBJ2-5	CASSQSSQETQYF
TRBV7-6	TRBJ1-4	CASSLRTGTNEKLFF
TRBV12-5	TRBJ2-5	CASGFGGETQYF
TRBV27	TRBJ1-1	CASSYIGDTEAFF
TRBV5-1	TRBJ2-3	CASSGGITDTQYF
TRBV20-1	TRBJ1-1	CSASRSEGTEAFF
TRBV29-1	TRBJ2-1	CSVEGWTPTMGEQFF
TRBV29-1	TRBJ2-7	CSVTGVAPYEQYF
TRBV3-1	TRBJ2-7	CASSQGDSFFYEQYF
TRBV7-6	TRBJ1-2	CASSLGGGGANGYTF
TRBV5-1	TRBJ2-1	CASSPRGELGDF
TRBV5-1	TRBJ2-1	CASSLRDPSGEQFF
TRBV2	TRBJ2-3	CASTPDTDTQYF
TRBV28	TRBJ2-3	CASSPISTTDTQYF
TRBV24-1	TRBJ2-6	CATSAYSSGANVLTF
TRBV20-1	TRBJ2-5	CSASSSVGLETQYF
TRBV7-2	TRBJ1-6	CASSLDTDSPLHF
TRBV5-5	TRBJ1-1	CASSLVGREAFF
TRBV5-1	TRBJ1-1	CASRLAILNTEAFF
TRBV3-1	TRBJ2-5	CASSQAGQAEETQYF
TRBV5-1	TRBJ2-7	CASSHDKYYEQYF
TRBV4-2	TRBJ1-6	CASSPRQGAESNSPLHF
TRBV19	TRBJ2-1	CASSIESSGSWNEQFF